The clone carrying this T cell receptor beta chain is classed as medium-sized by frequency. Antigen specificity is unknown. Naive CD8+ T cells carried a CD45RO-CCR7+CD27+CD95- phenotype. The germline V gene encodes CDR1 SEHNR and CDR2 FQNEAQ (reference sequence). The CDR3 spans 15 residues. These data are taken from a study of CXCR3-negative and CXCR3-positive naive CD8 T cells. Broader study findings: Naive subsets did not differ in surface CD5, and TRB CDR3 properties served to infer TCR strength. When CXCR3-positive naive cells were set against CXCR3-negative naive cells, the former had more hydrophobic TRB CDR3s. Sequencing showed both naive subsets with comparably high diversity, and memory CD8+ cells much lower.

Carrying UMI labels, the TRB cDNA libraries were prepared through 5' RACE. Following a re-call of the 5' RACE reads, TCRdb has one entry per CDR3 protein and lacks DNA. This sample's table has 3,000 or so distinct CDR3 sequences. The sequence was collected from a human donor in good health. Some clones in this sample may be carry-over from other donors' samples. Sequenced sample: naive CXCR3+ CD8+ T cells from blood. Subset described: CD45RO-CCR7+CD27+CD95- naive CD8+ T cells expressing CXCR3 (TNR3+). This chain joins TRBV7-9 and TRBJ1-4; lacking DNA, the TRBD1 call made by TCRdb goes unchecked. CDR3 amino acids: CASSGPAGKGEKLFF.